This is a list of T cell receptor beta chains from one sample in a study of control samples from healthy donors and cancer patients. TCRdb's table, derived via immunoSEQ multiplex PCR, lists solely in-frame clones and lacks some. Here the sample spans over 100,000 clones, approximately 92% being singletons. The sample comprised blood. Receptors were obtained from a man aged 18 to 35 in good health. Each CDR3 is given with its conserved first and last residue. The order of the fields is CDR3 DNA, CDR3 protein, D gene, clone size, J gene, V gene. A D gene is named only where the DNA matches it firmly. Size tells how often a clone was seen (once, few, many) or the class of an expanded clone, and some rows leave it out.

TGTGCCAGCAGTCCGCAAGGTGCTGGAAACACCATATATTTT CASSPQGAGNTIYF NA NA TRBJ1-3 TRBV6-5
TGTGCCAGCAGTGAATTATTAACCGAAGCAACTAATGAAAAACTGTTTTTT CASSELLTEATNEKLFF NA few TRBJ1-4 TRBV6-1
TGTGCCAGCAGCTCGGGACTAGCGGGGGCGAACACCGGGGAGCTGTTTTTT CASSSGLAGANTGELFF TRBD2 NA TRBJ2-2 TRBV11-2
TGTGCCAGCTCACGGGCCCTGGATCTGGTAGAGACCCAGTACTTC CASSRALDLVETQYF NA NA TRBJ2-5 TRBV18
TGTGCCAGCAGTTACGAAGGAATCACTGAAGCTTTCTTT CASSYEGITEAFF NA NA TRBJ1-1 TRBV6-8
TGTGCCAGCAGCGAAACTACTTATCAGGGGCAGGGCTATGGCTACACCTTC CASSETTYQGQGYGYTF NA NA TRBJ1-2 TRBV13
TGTGCCAGCAGCTTAGCCGGGGAGCTGTTTTTT CASSLAGELFF NA NA TRBJ2-2 TRBV11-3
TGTGCTAGTGGCTTAGGACTAGCGAATAACAATGAGCAGTTCTTC CASGLGLANNNEQFF TRBD2 once TRBJ2-1 TRBV12-5
TGTGCCAGCAGCCCCTCAGGGGGCCTTTTTCAGCCCCAGCATTTT CASSPSGGLFQPQHF TRBD1 NA TRBJ1-5 TRBV2
TGTGCCAGAGCGGGGACGTTAACCGGGGAGCTGTTTTTT CARAGTLTGELFF TRBD2 NA TRBJ2-2 TRBV7-9
TGTGCCAGCAGCGCGGGGTCTACTGGGGCCAACGTCCTGACTTTC CASSAGSTGANVLTF NA once TRBJ2-6 TRBV9
TGTGCCAGCCAGGATGGGACTAGCACAGATACGCAGTATTTT CASQDGTSTDTQYF NA NA TRBJ2-3 TRBV28
TGTGCCAGCAGCTCGCGGGGGGACACAGATACGCAGTATTTT CASSSRGDTDTQYF TRBD2 NA TRBJ2-3 TRBV9
TGTGCCAGCAGCCAGGGGCCCTCGGGTCAGCCCCAGCATTTT CASSQGPSGQPQHF NA NA TRBJ1-5 TRBV3-1/TRBV3-2
TGTGCCATCAGTGACCCCGTCTCTGGGGCCAACGTCCTGACTTTC CAISDPVSGANVLTF NA NA TRBJ2-6 TRBV10-3
TGTGCTAGTGGTTTGGAAGGGGGGGGCAATCAGCCCCAGCATTTT CASGLEGGGNQPQHF NA few TRBJ1-5 TRBV12-5
TGTGCCAGCAGTTACAAGGGCAATCAGCCCCAGCATTTT CASSYKGNQPQHF NA NA TRBJ1-5 TRBV6-5
TGTGCCAGCAGTTATGGGTATTGGCAGTTCTTC CASSYGYWQFF NA NA TRBJ2-1 TRBV6-5
TGTGCCAGCAGTATTAGCGGGTCTGACACAGATACGCAGTATTTT CASSISGSDTDTQYF TRBD2 NA TRBJ2-3 TRBV11-2
TGTGCCAGCAGTGATAACATTAATTCACCCCTCCACTTT CASSDNINSPLHF NA NA TRBJ1-6 TRBV25-1
TGTGCCAGTAGTGTAAACTTCCGTAGTGAAAAACTGTTTTTT CASSVNFRSEKLFF NA NA TRBJ1-4 TRBV19
TGTGCCAGCAGCGCGTCGGGGGGCGCTTTGAACACTGAAGCTTTCTTT CASSASGGALNTEAFF NA NA TRBJ1-1 TRBV9
TGTGCCAGCAGCTCCATCGATGGGGCTGAAGCTTTCTTT CASSSIDGAEAFF NA NA TRBJ1-1 TRBV11-2
TGTGCCAGCAGTGACTCCGGGACAGGGAGGGAGACCCAGTACTTC CASSDSGTGRETQYF TRBD1 NA TRBJ2-5 TRBV28
TGCGCCAGCAGCTTGGGCTCAGTCATGAACACTGAAGCTTTCTTT CASSLGSVMNTEAFF NA NA TRBJ1-1 TRBV5-1
TGTGCCAGCTCACCAGGGTTCGTGTACACTGAAGCTTTCTTT CASSPGFVYTEAFF NA NA TRBJ1-1 TRBV18
TGTGCCAGCAGTGAACTGGGGGAGAATGAAAAACTGTTTTTT CASSELGENEKLFF NA NA TRBJ1-4 TRBV2
TGTGCCAGCTCTCCGAACACAGGGAGTTCTGGAAACACCATATATTTT CASSPNTGSSGNTIYF NA NA TRBJ1-3 TRBV18
TGTGCCAGTAGCCCTCAGCGGGCGAGCTCCTACGAGCAGTACTTC CASSPQRASSYEQYF NA NA TRBJ2-7 TRBV9
TGTGCCAGCAGTGGATCCACGGCAAACTATGGCTACACCTTC CASSGSTANYGYTF NA NA TRBJ1-2 TRBV27
TGTGCCAGCAGCTTTCACAGGTCTGCGGAGACCCAGTACTTC CASSFHRSAETQYF NA NA TRBJ2-5 TRBV2
TGTGCCAGCAGCTTGGAGGGAGAGAACATTCAGTACTTC CASSLEGENIQYF NA NA TRBJ2-4 TRBV5-4
TGTGCCATCGGGGGGGTCAAAACAGATACGCAGTATTTT CAIGGVKTDTQYF TRBD2 NA TRBJ2-3 TRBV10-3
TGTGCCAGTAGTATAGTTCCCGATATTAGCAATCAGCCCCAGCATTTT CASSIVPDISNQPQHF NA NA TRBJ1-5 TRBV19
TGTGCCAGCAGCTGGGACAGGAATCATATGAACACTGAAGCTTTCTTT CASSWDRNHMNTEAFF TRBD1 NA TRBJ1-1 TRBV5-4
TGTGCCAGCAGCCCCATAGGACGGATGAACACTGAAGCTTTCTTT CASSPIGRMNTEAFF NA NA TRBJ1-1 TRBV7-2
TGCGCCAGCAGCTTGCGGGACAGGGGTTACGAGCAGTACTTC CASSLRDRGYEQYF TRBD1 NA TRBJ2-7 TRBV5-1
TGTGCCTGTGACCTCGGGGGCAATCAGCCCCAGCATTTT CACDLGGNQPQHF NA NA TRBJ1-5 TRBV30
TGTGCCAGTACCCTCGGAGAGGGCAGTCTCTCCTATAATTCACCCCTCCACTTT CASTLGEGSLSYNSPLHF NA NA TRBJ1-6 TRBV19
TGTGCCAGCAGCTTAGGACAGGGTGACAATGAGCAGTTCTTC CASSLGQGDNEQFF TRBD1 NA TRBJ2-1 TRBV7-9
TGTGCCAGCAGCCTATCCCCGGGACAGTACTACGAGCAGTACTTC CASSLSPGQYYEQYF TRBD1 NA TRBJ2-7 TRBV7-3
TGTGCCAGTAGTATTTTGGTTTATAGCAATCAGCCCCAGCATTTT CASSILVYSNQPQHF NA NA TRBJ1-5 TRBV19